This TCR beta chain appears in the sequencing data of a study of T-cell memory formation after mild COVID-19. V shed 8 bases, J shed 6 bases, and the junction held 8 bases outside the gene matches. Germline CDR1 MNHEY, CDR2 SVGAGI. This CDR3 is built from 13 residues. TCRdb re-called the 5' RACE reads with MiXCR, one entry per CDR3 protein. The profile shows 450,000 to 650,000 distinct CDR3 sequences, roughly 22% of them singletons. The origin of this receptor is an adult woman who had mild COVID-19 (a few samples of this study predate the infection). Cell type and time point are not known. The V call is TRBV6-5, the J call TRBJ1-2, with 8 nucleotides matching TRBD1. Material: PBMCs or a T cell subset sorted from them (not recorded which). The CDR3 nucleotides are TGTGCCAGCGGGAAACAGGGGGAGAATGGCTACACCTTC. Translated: CASGKQGENGYTF.